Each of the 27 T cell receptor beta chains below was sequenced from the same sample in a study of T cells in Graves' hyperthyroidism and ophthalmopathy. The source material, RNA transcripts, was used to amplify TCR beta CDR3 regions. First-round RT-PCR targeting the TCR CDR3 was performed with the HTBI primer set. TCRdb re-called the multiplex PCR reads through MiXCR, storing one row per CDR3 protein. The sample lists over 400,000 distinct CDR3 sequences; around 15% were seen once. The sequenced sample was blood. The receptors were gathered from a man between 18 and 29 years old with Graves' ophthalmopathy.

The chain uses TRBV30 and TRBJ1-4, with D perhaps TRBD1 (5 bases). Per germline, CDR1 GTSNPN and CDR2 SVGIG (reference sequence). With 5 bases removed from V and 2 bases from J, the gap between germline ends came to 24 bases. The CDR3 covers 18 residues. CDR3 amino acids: CAWSSPGPRRGTNEKLFF. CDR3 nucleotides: TGTGCCTGGTCCTCCCCAGGCCCCCGAAGGGGCACTAATGAAAAACTGTTTTTT.

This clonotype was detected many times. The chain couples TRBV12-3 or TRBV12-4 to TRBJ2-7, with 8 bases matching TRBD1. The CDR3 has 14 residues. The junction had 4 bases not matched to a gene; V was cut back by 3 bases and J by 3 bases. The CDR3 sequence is CASSFTGQGYEQYF. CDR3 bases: TGTGCCAGCAGTTTTACAGGACAGGGCTACGAGCAGTACTTC.

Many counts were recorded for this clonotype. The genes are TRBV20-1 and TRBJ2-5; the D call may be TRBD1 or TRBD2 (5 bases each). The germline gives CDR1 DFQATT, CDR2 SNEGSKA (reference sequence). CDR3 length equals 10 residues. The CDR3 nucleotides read TGCAGCTGGTGGGGGGAGACCCAGTACTTC. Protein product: CSWWGETQYF.

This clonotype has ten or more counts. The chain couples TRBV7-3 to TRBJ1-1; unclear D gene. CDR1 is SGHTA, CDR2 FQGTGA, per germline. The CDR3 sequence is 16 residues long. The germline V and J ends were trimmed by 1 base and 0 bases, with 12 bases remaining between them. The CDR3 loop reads CASSLMGAGMNTEAFF. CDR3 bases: TGTGCCAGCAGCTTAATGGGAGCAGGAATGAACACTGAAGCTTTCTTT.

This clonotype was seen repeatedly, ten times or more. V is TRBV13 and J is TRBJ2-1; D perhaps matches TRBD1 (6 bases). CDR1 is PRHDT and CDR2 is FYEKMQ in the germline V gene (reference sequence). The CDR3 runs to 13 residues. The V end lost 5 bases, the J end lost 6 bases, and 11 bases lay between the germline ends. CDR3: CASSPVRGNEQFF. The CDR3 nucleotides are TGTGCCAGCAGCCCGGTCAGGGGCAATGAGCAGTTCTTC.

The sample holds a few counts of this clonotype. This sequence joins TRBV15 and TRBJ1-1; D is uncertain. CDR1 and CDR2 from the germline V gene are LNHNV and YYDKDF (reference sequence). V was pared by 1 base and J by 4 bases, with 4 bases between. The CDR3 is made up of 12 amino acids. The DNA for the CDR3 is TGTGCCACCAGCAGAGGGGCCACTGAAGCTTTCTTT. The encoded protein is CATSRGATEAFF.

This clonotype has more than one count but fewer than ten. CDR3 coding DNA: TGTGCCATGGGTGGCTACACCTTC. Protein product: CAMGGYTF. V is TRBV2 and J is TRBJ1-2; D is ambiguous. V lost 10 bases to trimming and J lost 7 bases, with 4 bases between them. CDR3 length equals 8 residues. Germline CDR1 and CDR2: SNHLY and FYNNEI.

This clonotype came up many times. This CDR3 is CATSSPGQGVDTQYF. In nucleotides, the CDR3 is TGTGCCACCAGCAGTCCGGGACAGGGAGTAGATACGCAGTATTTT. The gene calls are TRBV15 and TRBJ2-3, with 9 positions matching TRBD1. The V gene end was trimmed by 3 bases and the J gene end by 5 bases; junction bases not matched to a gene: 6. CDR1 and CDR2 (germline): LNHNV, YYDKDF (reference sequence). CDR3 length equals 15 residues. The full variable domain, rest sourced from reference TRBV15 and TRBJ2-3, is DAMVIQNPRYQVTQFGKPVTLSCSQTLNHNVMYWYQQKSSQAPKLLFHYYDKDFNNEADTPDNFQSRRPNTSFCFLDIRSPGLGDTAMYLCATSSPGQGVDTQYFGPGTRLTVL.

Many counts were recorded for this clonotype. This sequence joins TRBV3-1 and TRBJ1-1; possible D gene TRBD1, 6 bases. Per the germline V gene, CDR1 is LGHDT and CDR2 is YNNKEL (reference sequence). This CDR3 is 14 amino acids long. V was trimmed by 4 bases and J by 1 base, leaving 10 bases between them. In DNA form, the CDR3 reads TGTGCCAGCAGCCCATGGACAGCGAACACTGAAGCTTTCTTT. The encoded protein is CASSPWTANTEAFF. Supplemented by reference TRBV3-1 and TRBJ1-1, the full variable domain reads DTAVSQTPKYLVTQMGNDKSIKCEQNLGHDTMYWYKQDSKKFLKIMFSYNNKELIINETVPNRFSPKSPDKAHLNLHINSLELGDSAVYFCASSPWTANTEAFFGQGTRLTVV.

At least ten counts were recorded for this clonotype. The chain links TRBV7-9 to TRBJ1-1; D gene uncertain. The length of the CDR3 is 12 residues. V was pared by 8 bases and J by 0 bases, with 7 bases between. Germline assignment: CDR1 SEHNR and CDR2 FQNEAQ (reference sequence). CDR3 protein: CASPPLNTEAFF. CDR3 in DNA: TGTGCCAGCCCCCCGCTGAACACTGAAGCTTTCTTT.

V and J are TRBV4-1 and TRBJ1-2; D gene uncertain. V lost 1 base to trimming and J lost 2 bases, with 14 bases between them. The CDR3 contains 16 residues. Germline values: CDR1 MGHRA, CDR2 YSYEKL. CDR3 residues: CASSQAPWQQNYGYTF. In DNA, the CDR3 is TGCGCCAGCAGCCAAGCCCCGTGGCAGCAGAACTATGGCTACACCTTC.

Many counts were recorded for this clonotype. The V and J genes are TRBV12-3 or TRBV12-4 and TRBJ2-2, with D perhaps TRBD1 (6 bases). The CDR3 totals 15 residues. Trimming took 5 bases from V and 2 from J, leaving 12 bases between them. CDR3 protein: CASSGDTVNTGELFF. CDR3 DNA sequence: TGTGCCAGCAGTGGGGACACGGTTAACACCGGGGAGCTGTTTTTT.

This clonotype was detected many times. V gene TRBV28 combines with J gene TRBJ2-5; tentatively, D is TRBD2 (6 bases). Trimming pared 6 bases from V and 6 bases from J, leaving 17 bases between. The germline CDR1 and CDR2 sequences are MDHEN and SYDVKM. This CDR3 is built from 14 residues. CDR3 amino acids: CASRGGTGVKTQYF. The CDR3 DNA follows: TGTGCCAGCAGGGGGGGTACCGGGGTAAAGACCCAGTACTTC.

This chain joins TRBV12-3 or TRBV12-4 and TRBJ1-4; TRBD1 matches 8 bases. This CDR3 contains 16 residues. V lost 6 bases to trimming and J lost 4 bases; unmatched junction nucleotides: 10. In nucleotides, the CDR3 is TGTGCCAGCAGCCCAAGAGGGACAGGTCGTAATGAAAAACTGTTTTTT. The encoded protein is CASSPRGTGRNEKLFF.

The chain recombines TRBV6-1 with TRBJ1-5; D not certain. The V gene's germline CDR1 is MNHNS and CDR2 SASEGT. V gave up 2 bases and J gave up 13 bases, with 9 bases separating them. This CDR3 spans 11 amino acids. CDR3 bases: TGTGCCAGCAGTGAACAGATACTTCAGCATTTT. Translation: CASSEQILQHF.

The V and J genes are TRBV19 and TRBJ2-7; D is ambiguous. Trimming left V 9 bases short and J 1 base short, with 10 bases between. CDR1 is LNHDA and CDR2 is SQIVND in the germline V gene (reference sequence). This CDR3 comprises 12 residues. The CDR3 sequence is CASSDPSYEQYF. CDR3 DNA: TGTGCCAGCTCGGACCCGTCCTACGAGCAGTACTTC.

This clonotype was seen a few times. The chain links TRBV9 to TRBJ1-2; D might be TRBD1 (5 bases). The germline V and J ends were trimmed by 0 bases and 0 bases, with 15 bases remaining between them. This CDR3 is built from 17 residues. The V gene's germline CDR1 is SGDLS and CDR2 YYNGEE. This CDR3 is CASSVAPGRVSNYGYTF. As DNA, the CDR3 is TGTGCCAGCAGCGTAGCTCCAGGGAGAGTATCTAACTATGGCTACACCTTC.

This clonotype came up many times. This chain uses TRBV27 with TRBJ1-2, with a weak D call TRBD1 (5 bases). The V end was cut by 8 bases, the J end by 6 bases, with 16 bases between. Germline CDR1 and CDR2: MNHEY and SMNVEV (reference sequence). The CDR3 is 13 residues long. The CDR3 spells CASVTRVEDGYTF. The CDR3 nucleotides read TGTGCCAGCGTAACCAGGGTTGAGGATGGCTACACCTTC.

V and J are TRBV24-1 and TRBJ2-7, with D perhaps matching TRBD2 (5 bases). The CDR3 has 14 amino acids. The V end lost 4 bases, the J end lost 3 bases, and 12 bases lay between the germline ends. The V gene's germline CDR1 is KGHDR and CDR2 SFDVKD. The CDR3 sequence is CATSDEGVGYEQYF. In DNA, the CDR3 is TGTGCCACCAGTGACGAGGGAGTCGGCTACGAGCAGTACTTC.

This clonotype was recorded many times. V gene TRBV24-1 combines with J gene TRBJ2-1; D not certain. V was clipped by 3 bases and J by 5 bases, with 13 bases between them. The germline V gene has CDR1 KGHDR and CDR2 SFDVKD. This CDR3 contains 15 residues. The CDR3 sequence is CATSDRAGRDNEQFF. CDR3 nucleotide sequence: TGTGCCACCAGTGATCGGGCAGGAAGGGACAATGAGCAGTTCTTC.

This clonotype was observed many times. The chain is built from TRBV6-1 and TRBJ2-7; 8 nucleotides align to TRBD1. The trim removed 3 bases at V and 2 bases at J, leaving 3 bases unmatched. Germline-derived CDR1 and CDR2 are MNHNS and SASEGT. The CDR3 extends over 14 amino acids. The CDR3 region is CASSDGQGTYEQYF. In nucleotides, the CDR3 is TGTGCCAGCAGTGACGGACAGGGAACCTACGAGCAGTACTTC.

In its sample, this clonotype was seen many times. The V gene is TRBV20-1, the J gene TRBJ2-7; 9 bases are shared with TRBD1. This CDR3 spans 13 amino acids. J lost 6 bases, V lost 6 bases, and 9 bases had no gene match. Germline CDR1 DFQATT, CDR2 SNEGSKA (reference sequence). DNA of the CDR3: TGCAGTGCAGGGACAGGGAGCCCTACCGAGCAGTACTTC. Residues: CSAGTGSPTEQYF.

CDR3 residues: CASSFLDRGFRNTEAFF. CDR3 coding DNA: TGTGCCAGCAGTTTCTTGGACAGGGGCTTTAGGAACACTGAAGCTTTCTTT. The genes are TRBV12-3 or TRBV12-4 and TRBJ1-1; the match to TRBD1 covers 9 bases. The CDR3 covers 17 residues. The trim removed 3 bases at V and 1 base at J, leaving 9 bases unmatched.

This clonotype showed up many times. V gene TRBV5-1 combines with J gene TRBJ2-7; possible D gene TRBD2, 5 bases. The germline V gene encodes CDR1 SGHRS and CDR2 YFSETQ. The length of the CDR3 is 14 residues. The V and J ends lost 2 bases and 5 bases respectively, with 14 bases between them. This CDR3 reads CASSFAGPRDEQYF. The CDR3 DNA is TGCGCCAGCAGCTTCGCGGGTCCAAGGGACGAGCAGTACTTC.

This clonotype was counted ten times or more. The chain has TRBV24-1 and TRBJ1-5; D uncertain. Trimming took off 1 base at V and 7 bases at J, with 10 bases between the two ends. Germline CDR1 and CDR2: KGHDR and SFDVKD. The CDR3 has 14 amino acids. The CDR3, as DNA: TGTGCCACCAGTGATTTTGGGCGCCACCAGCCCCAGCATTTT. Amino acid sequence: CATSDFGRHQPQHF.

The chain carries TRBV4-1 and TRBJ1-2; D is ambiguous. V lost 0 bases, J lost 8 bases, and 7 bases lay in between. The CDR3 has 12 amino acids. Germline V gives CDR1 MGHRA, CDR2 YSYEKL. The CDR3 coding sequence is TGCGCCAGCAGCCAAGATACAGTCGGCTACACCTTC. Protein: CASSQDTVGYTF.

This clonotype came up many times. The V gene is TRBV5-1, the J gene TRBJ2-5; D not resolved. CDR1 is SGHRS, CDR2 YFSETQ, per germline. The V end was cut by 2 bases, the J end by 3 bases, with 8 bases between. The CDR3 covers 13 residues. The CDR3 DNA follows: TGCGCCAGCAGCTTTAAAGGAGAAGAGACCCAGTACTTC. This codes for CASSFKGEETQYF.